The clone carrying this T cell receptor (beta chain) showed up just once. The data are from a study of blood T cell repertoires in COVID-19. Per germline, CDR1 LNHDA and CDR2 SQIVND (reference sequence). Deletions cut 2 bases from V and 0 bases from J, with 10 bases between. The CDR3 extends over 15 amino acids. In the authors' workflow: Estimates of nucleated cell counts were drawn from the amplification of reference gene primers. Profiling relied on immunoSEQ multiplex PCR, and the TCRdb table lists in-frame clones only, not all of them. That table supplies the V and J calls and clone size; D and trimming were determined from the DNA. The sample has around 300,000 clones; around nine tenths are singletons.

The source is a man aged 50 or older with acute or convalescent COVID-19. What was sequenced was peripheral blood. The chain uses TRBV19 and TRBJ1-1, with D uncertain. The CDR3 loop is CASSINGRLNTEAFF. CDR3 DNA sequence: TGTGCCAGTAGTATAAATGGGAGATTGAACACTGAAGCTTTCTTT. The whole variable domain, remainder taken from reference TRBV19 and TRBJ1-1, is DGGITQSPKYLFRKEGQNVTLSCEQNLNHDAMYWYRQDPGQGLRLIYYSQIVNDFQKGDIAEGYSVSREKKESFPLTVTSAQKNPTAFYLCASSINGRLNTEAFFGQGTRLTVV.